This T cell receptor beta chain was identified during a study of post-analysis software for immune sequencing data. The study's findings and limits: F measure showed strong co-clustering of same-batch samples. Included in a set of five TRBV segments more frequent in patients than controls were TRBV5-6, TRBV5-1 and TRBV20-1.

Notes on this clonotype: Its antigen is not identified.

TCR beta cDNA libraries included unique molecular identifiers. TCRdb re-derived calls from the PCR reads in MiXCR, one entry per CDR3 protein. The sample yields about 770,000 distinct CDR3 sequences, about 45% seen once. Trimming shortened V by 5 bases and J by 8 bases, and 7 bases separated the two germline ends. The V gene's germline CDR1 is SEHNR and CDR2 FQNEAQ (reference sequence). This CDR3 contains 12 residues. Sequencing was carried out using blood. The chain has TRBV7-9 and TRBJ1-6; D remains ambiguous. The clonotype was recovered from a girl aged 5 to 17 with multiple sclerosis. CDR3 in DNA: TGTGCCAGCAGCCAATTAGATTCACCCCTCCACTTT. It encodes CASSQLDSPLHF.